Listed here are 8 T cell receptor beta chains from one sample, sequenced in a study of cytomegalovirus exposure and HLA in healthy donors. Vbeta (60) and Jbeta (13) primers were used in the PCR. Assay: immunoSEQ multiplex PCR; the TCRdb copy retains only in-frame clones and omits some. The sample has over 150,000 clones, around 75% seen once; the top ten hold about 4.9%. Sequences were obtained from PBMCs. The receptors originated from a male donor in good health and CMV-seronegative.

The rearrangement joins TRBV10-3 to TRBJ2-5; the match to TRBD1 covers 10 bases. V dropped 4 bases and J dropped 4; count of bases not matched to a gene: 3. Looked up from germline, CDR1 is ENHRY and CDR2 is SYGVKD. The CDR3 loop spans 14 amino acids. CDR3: CAISGDRGGETQYF. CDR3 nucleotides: TGTGCCATCAGTGGGGACAGGGGCGGAGAGACCCAGTACTTC.

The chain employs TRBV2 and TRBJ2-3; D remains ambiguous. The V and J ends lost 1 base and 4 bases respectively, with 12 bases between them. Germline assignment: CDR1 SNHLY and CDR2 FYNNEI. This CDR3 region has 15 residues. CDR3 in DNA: TGTGCCAGCAGTGAAGGCGGAAGGTTCCCAGATACGCAGTATTTT. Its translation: CASSEGGRFPDTQYF.

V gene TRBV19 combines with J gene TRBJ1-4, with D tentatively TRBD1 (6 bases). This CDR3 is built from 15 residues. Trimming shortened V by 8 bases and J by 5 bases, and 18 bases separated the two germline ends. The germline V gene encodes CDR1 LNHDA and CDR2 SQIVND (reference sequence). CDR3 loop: CASSRMGGGNEKLFF. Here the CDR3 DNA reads TGTGCCAGTTCGCGAATGGGAGGGGGAAATGAAAAACTGTTTTTT.

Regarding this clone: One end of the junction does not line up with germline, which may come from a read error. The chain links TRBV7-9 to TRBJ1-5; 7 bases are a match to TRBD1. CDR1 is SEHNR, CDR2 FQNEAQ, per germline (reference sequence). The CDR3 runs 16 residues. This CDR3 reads CSSSLVQGLLNQPQHF. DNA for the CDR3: TGTTCCAGCAGCTTAGTACAGGGGCTCCTCAATCAGCCCCAGCATTTT.

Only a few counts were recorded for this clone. The CDR3 sequence is CATSIGTSGANVLTF. The CDR3 nucleotides are TGTGCCACCAGCATAGGGACTTCTGGGGCCAACGTCCTGACTTTC. The V call is TRBV15, the J call TRBJ2-6, with D perhaps matching TRBD2 (6 bases). V lost 4 bases, J lost 1 base, and 8 bases lay in between. Germline CDR1 LNHNV, CDR2 YYDKDF (reference sequence). The CDR3 totals 15 residues.

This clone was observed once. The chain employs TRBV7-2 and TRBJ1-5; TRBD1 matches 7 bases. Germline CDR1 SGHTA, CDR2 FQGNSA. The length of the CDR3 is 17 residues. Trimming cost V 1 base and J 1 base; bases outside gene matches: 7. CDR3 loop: CASSLGNRGISNQPQHF. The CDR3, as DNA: TGTGCCAGCAGCTTAGGAAACAGGGGAATCAGCAATCAGCCCCAGCATTTT.

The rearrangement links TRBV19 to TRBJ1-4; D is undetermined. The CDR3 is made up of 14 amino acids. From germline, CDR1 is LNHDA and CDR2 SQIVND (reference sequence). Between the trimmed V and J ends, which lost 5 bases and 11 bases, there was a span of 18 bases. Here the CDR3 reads CASSPGIPVGKLFF. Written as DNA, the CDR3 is TGTGCCAGTAGTCCCGGGATCCCGGTCGGTAAACTGTTTTTT. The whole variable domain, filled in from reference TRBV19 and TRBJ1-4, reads DGGITQSPKYLFRKEGQNVTLSCEQNLNHDAMYWYRQDPGQGLRLIYYSQIVNDFQKGDIAEGYSVSREKKESFPLTVTSAQKNPTAFYLCASSPGIPVGKLFFGSGTQLSVL.

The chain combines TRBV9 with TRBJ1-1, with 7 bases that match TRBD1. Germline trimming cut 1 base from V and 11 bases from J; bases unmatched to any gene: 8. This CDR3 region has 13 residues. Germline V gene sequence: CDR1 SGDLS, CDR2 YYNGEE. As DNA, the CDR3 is TGTGCCAGCAGCGTAATACAGGGGACGGAGGCTTTCTTT. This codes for CASSVIQGTEAFF.